Listed below are T cell receptor beta chains from one sample, sequenced in a study of blood T cell repertoires in COVID-19. Clones were sequenced by immunoSEQ multiplex PCR, and TCRdb holds only the in-frame ones, with some missing. The table shows about 300,000 clones, with 89% occurring only once. Source material: peripheral blood. The receptors come from a woman aged 25 to 39 with COVID-19, enrolled during active disease. The CDR3 runs from the conserved cysteine through the conserved F or W. A D gene is named only where the DNA matches it firmly. Clone size is given for some rows only: seen once, a few or many times, or a class if the clone is expanded.

cdr3_nt cdr3_aa clone_size v_call d_call j_call
TGTGCCAGCAGCCCCCGGGTCCCCAGGTACTTC CASSPRVPRYF - TRBV2 - TRBJ2-5
TGTGCCAGCAGCTCGACTCCCCGAGAAACCTACGAGCAGTACTTC CASSSTPRETYEQYF - TRBV5-4 - TRBJ2-7
TGCAGCGACCAGGACAGGCTGGGAGGCTACACCTTC CSDQDRLGGYTF - TRBV29-1 TRBD1 TRBJ1-2
TGCGCCAGCAGCCAAGATTCTCTGGCGGGGGGGTACACCGGGGAGCTGTTTTTT CASSQDSLAGGYTGELFF - TRBV4-3 TRBD2 TRBJ2-2
TGTGCCAGCAGTTACGCCGGAGAGGTCCAAGAGACCCAGTACTTC CASSYAGEVQETQYF few TRBV6-6 - TRBJ2-5
TGTGCCAGCAGCACATCGACAGGGTTGAAAGAGACCCAGTACTTC CASSTSTGLKETQYF once TRBV9 TRBD1 TRBJ2-5
TGTGCCAGCAGTTCACGGAGGCCTGGAAACACCATATATTTT CASSSRRPGNTIYF - TRBV2 - TRBJ1-3
TGTGCCAGCAGTGAACCGGGAGCAGTCGAGACCCAGTACTTC CASSEPGAVETQYF - TRBV6-1 - TRBJ2-5
TGTGCCAGCAGTTCCCGGCCGTGGGTACGGGGGTACGAGCAGTACTTC CASSSRPWVRGYEQYF - TRBV6-2/TRBV6-3 - TRBJ2-7
TGCGCCAGCAGGGATCAGGGGGTGCAGTTCTTC CASRDQGVQFF - TRBV5-1 TRBD1 TRBJ2-1
TGTGCCAGCAGCACGTACGGGTCGAACACTGAAGCTTTCTTT CASSTYGSNTEAFF - TRBV7-2 - TRBJ1-1
TGTGCCAGCAGCTCTACCAATAGTAATCAGCCCCAGCATTTT CASSSTNSNQPQHF once TRBV6-5 - TRBJ1-5
TGCGCCAGCAGCTTCCATCATTCCCCCCAGGGCGAGCAGTACTTC CASSFHHSPQGEQYF - TRBV5-1 - TRBJ2-7
TGTGCCAGTAGTATTGGGCAGATAAATCAGCCCCAGCATTTT CASSIGQINQPQHF - TRBV19 - TRBJ1-5
TGTGCCAGCAGTAAGGCCGGGGGGGGTATCCGCGAAAAACTGTTTTTT CASSKAGGGIREKLFF - TRBV28 - TRBJ1-4
TGTGCCAGCAGCTCCCCGACTATCTCCCCCTACGAGCAGTACTTC CASSSPTISPYEQYF - TRBV7-8 - TRBJ2-7
TGTGCCACCAGCATCTCCCCTAGCGGGGGACCCGCCAAAAACATTCAGTACTTC CATSISPSGGPAKNIQYF once TRBV15 TRBD2 TRBJ2-4
TGTGCCAGCAGCTTGATAGGGAGCTCCTATAATTCACCCCTCCACTTT CASSLIGSSYNSPLHF - TRBV5-8 - TRBJ1-6
TGCAGCGTTGAAAACAGGGCATACACTGAAGCTTTCTTT CSVENRAYTEAFF - TRBV29-1 - TRBJ1-1
TGCGCCAGCAGCCTGCAGGGTCAAACTGAAGCTTTCTTT CASSLQGQTEAFF - TRBV5-1 - TRBJ1-1
TGTGCCAGCAGCCTCGGGGGGAATGAAAAACTGTTTTTT CASSLGGNEKLFF - TRBV7-9 - TRBJ1-4
TGTGCCAGCAGCCCCCAGGGGGTGGAGCAGTACTTC CASSPQGVEQYF - TRBV9 TRBD1 TRBJ2-7
TGTGCCAGCAGTTCTCCGGGACAGGGGAATCAGCCCCAGCATTTT CASSSPGQGNQPQHF - TRBV6-6 TRBD1 TRBJ1-5
TGTGCCACCAAAAACAGGGGAAGGGATGAGCAGTTCTTC CATKNRGRDEQFF - TRBV15 TRBD1 TRBJ2-1
TGTGCCAGCAGGTTTAGGGGACAGGGAATGAACACTGAAGCTTTCTTT CASRFRGQGMNTEAFF - TRBV2 TRBD1 TRBJ1-1
TGTGCCACCAACTCTGGAAACACCATATATTTT CATNSGNTIYF once TRBV6-4 - TRBJ1-3
TGTGCCAGCAGCTTAGCCCGGGGGGCCTTCACAGATACGCAGTATTTT CASSLARGAFTDTQYF - TRBV7-2 - TRBJ2-3
TGTGCCAGCAGTTTCCGGGGTTGGGCTAACTATGGCTACACCTTC CASSFRGWANYGYTF - TRBV28 - TRBJ1-2
TGTGCCAGCCGACCGGGACAGGCGAACACTGAAGCTTTCTTT CASRPGQANTEAFF once TRBV19 TRBD1 TRBJ1-1
TGTGCTAGTGGGAGGGGCAGCGGGTTGGCTGGAAACACCATATATTTT CASGRGSGLAGNTIYF - TRBV12-5 - TRBJ1-3
TGCGCCAGCAGCTCCGACAGGGCGCAGACCCAGTACTTC CASSSDRAQTQYF - TRBV5-1 TRBD1 TRBJ2-5
TGCGCCAGCAGGCTTTTAGGAGGGGGCGGTGGCTACACCTTC CASRLLGGGGGYTF - TRBV4-1 TRBD1 TRBJ1-2
TGTGCCAGCAACCCAGGGTCTAACTATGGCTACACCTTC CASNPGSNYGYTF - TRBV6-5 - TRBJ1-2
TGTGCCAGCAGTTACTCTCGGACAGGGACCTATGGTGAAGCTTTCTTT CASSYSRTGTYGEAFF - TRBV6-6 TRBD1 TRBJ1-1
TGTGCCAGCAGCCCTAAGGGACTGCCCACCGGGGAGCTGTTTTTT CASSPKGLPTGELFF - TRBV27 - TRBJ2-2
TGTGCCAGCATGTACAGGGGGGGCACTGAAGCTTTCTTT CASMYRGGTEAFF - TRBV6-5 TRBD1 TRBJ1-1
TGTGCCAGTAGTTCGGGGGTTATGGCCACTGAAGCTTTCTTT CASSSGVMATEAFF - TRBV19 - TRBJ1-1
TGTGCCAGCAGGAGGCTCCGGGAAACCGGGGAGCTGTTTTTT CASRRLRETGELFF - TRBV2 - TRBJ2-2
TGTGCCAGCAGGCCCGGGACAGGAGTTTTGGGCCTCCACTTT CASRPGTGVLGLHF - TRBV28 TRBD1 TRBJ1-6
TGTGCCTGGAGTGGGACAGTATACTACGAGCAGTACTTC CAWSGTVYYEQYF once TRBV30 - TRBJ2-7
TGTGCCAGCAGCCTCCAGGGACAGGGTTTGGGGGCCAACGTCCTGACTTTC CASSLQGQGLGANVLTF once TRBV7-9 TRBD1 TRBJ2-6
TGTGCCAGCCCGGGGGGGCCAGCTGGGGAGCTGTTTTTT CASPGGPAGELFF - TRBV2 TRBD2 TRBJ2-2
TGTGCCAGCAGCTCGACAGGGTCAGCTAATGAAAAACTGTTTTTT CASSSTGSANEKLFF - TRBV7-9 TRBD1 TRBJ1-4
TGTGCCAGCAGTTTTAACAGGCCACCCCAGAACACTGAAGCTTTCTTT CASSFNRPPQNTEAFF once TRBV28 - TRBJ1-1
TGTGCCAGCAGTTTACAGACAGGGAAAGATACGCAGTATTTT CASSLQTGKDTQYF - TRBV27 TRBD1 TRBJ2-3
TGTGCCAGCAGTTTCAGTGAAAATTCACCCCTCCACTTT CASSFSENSPLHF - TRBV6-1 - TRBJ1-6
TGTGCCAGCAGCTTTGGGACAGGGACTGAAGCTTTCTTT CASSFGTGTEAFF - TRBV7-2 TRBD1 TRBJ1-1
TGTGCCAGCAGTGATTTGGGCGCTGGAAACACCATATATTTT CASSDLGAGNTIYF - TRBV6-1 - TRBJ1-3
TGTGCCAGCAGCTCGGGAGGGAGTCGAAAACATCAGTACTTC CASSSGGSRKHQYF - TRBV5-4 TRBD2 TRBJ2-4
TGTGCCAGCAGCCAGGGACAGATCAATCAGCCCCAGCATTTT CASSQGQINQPQHF - TRBV4-2 TRBD1 TRBJ1-5